This T cell receptor (beta chain) is drawn from a study of response to subunit inactivated influenza vaccine. The study's findings and limits: Authors suggested seasonal influenza vaccinations each recruit few new T cells.

With V trimmed by 0 bases and J by 8 bases, 13 bases remained unmatched. The CDR3 runs 16 residues. Germline values: CDR1 GTSNPN, CDR2 SVGIG (reference sequence). TCRdb fed the RT-PCR reads into MiXCR, producing one record per CDR3 protein. The sample has about 500,000 distinct CDR3 sequences; approximately 7.7% are singletons. This clonotype was seen more than once but under ten times. What it recognizes is unknown. This clonotype was obtained from a man aged 50 to 69 who received an inactivated influenza vaccine. This chain joins TRBV30 and TRBJ2-1; 7 bases are a match to TRBD2. The starting material was PBMCs from blood, obtained roughly 24 months after vaccination. Here the CDR3 reads CAWSVRRAGPQDEQFF. CDR3 bases: TGTGCCTGGAGTGTAAGGCGAGCGGGACCCCAGGATGAGCAGTTCTTC.